Listed here is a single TCR beta chain. These data belong to a study of OX40 agonist ivuxolimab in advanced cancers. The CDR3 totals 14 residues. TCRdb's copy holds only in-frame clones and misses some; the assay was immunoSEQ multiplex PCR. The profile shows tens of thousands of clones, roughly 90% of them singletons. This specimen consisted of CD4+ or CD8+ T cells sorted from blood, obtained in a trial of the OX40 agonist ivuxolimab. The receptor was derived from an adult with an advanced solid tumor such as melanoma, head and neck, liver or kidney cancer. The genes are TRBV7-5 and TRBJ2-1. TRBV7-5 is a pseudogene locus. The CDR3 nucleotides read TGTGCCAGAAATCCGGGCCCTTCCCACAATGAGCAGTTCTTC. It specifies CARNPGPSHNEQFF.